This entry features one T cell receptor (beta chain) sequence. The CDR3 sequence is 16 residues long. Germline-derived CDR1 and CDR2 are LNHDA and SQIVND (reference sequence). V was trimmed by 5 bases and J by 0 bases, leaving 14 bases between them. The data derive from a study of shared clonotypes between healthy human individuals. Sequencing used immunoSEQ multiplex PCR; TCRdb keeps in-frame clones, though not all of them. The sample has approximately 2.4 million clones, around 95% seen once; the top ten hold approximately 0.13%. The sample comprised naive CD4+ T cells sorted from blood. Noted subset: CD45RA+ positively selected. The sequence derives from a man between 18 and 29 years old in good health. This chain links TRBV19 with TRBJ1-3; tentatively, D is TRBD1 (5 bases). The DNA of the CDR3 is TGTGCCAGTAGTCCCCTCCGGGGCGACTCTGGAAACACCATATATTTT. Protein: CASSPLRGDSGNTIYF.